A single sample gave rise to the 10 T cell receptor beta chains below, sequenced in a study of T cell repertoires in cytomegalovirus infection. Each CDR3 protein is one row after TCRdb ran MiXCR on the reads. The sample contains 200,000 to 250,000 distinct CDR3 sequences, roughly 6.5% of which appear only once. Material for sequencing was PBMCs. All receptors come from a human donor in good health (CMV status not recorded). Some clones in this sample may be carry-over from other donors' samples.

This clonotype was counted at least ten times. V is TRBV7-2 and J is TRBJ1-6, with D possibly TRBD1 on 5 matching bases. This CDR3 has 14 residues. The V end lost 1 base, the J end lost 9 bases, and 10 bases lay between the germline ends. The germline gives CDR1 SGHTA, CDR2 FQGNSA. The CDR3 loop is CASSLDRTGSPLHF. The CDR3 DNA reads TGTGCCAGCAGCTTAGACAGGACGGGTTCACCCCTCCACTTT. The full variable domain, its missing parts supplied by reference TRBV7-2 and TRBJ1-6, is GAGVSQSPSNKVTEKGKDVELRCDPISGHTALYWYRQSLGQGLEFLIYFQGNSAPDKSGLPSDRFSAERTGGSVSTLTIQRTQQEDSAVYLCASSLDRTGSPLHFGNGTRLTVT.

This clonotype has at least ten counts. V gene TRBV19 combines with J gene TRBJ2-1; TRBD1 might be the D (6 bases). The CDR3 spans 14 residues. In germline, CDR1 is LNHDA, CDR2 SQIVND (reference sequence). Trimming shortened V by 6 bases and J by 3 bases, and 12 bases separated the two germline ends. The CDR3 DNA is TGTGCCAGTAGAAATCGGACAGACTACAATGAGCAGTTCTTC. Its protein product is CASRNRTDYNEQFF.

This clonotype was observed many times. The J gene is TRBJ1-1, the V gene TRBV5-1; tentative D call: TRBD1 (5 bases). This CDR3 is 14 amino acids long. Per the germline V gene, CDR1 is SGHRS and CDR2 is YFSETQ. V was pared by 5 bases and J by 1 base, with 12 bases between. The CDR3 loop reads CASRIRGSNTEAFF. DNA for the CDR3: TGCGCCAGCAGAATTCGGGGCTCGAACACTGAAGCTTTCTTT.

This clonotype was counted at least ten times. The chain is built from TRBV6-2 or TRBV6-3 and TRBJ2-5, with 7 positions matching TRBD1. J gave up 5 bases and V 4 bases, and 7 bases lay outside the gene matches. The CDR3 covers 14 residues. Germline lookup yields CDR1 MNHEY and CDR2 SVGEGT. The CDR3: CASSWDREEETQYF. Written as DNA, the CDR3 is TGTGCCAGCAGTTGGGACAGAGAGGAGGAGACCCAGTACTTC.

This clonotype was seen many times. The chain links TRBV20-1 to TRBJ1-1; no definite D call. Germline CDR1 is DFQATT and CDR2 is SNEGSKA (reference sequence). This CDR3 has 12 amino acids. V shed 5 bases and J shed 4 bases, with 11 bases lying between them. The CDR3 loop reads CSALSLVTEAFF. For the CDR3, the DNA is TGCAGTGCTTTATCTCTTGTCACTGAAGCTTTCTTT.

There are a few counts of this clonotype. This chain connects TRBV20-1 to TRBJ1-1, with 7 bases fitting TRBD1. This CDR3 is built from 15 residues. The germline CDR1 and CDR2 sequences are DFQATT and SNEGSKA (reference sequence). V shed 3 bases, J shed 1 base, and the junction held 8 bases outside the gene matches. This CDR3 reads CSARVPRQGNTEAFF. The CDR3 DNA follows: TGCAGTGCTAGGGTACCGAGACAGGGGAACACTGAAGCTTTCTTT.

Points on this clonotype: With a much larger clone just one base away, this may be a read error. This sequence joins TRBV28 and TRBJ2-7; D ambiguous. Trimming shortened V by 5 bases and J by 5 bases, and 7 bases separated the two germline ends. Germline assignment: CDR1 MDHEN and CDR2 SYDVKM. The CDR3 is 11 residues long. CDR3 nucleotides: TGTGCCAGCAGTACTGATGACGAGCAGTACTTC. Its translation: CASSTDDEQYF.

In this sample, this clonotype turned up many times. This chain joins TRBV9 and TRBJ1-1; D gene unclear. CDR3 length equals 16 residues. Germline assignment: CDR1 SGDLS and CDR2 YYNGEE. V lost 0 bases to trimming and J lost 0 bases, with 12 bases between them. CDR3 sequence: CASSVGYSLMNTEAFF. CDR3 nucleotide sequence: TGTGCCAGCAGCGTAGGTTACAGCCTTATGAACACTGAAGCTTTCTTT.

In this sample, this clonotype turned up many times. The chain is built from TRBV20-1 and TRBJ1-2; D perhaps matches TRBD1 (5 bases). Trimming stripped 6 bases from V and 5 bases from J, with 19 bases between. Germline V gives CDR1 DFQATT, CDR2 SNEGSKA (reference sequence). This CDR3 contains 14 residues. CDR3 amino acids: CSAIDTGRGYGYTF. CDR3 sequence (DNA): TGCAGTGCGATCGATACGGGGCGGGGATATGGCTACACCTTC.

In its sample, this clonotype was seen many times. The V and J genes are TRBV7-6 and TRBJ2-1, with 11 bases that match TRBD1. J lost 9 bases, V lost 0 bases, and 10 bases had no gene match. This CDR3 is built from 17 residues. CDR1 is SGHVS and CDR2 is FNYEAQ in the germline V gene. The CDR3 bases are TGTGCCAGCAGCTTAGCACCGGGACAGGGGGTCGGGGCTGAGCAGTTCTTC. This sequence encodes CASSLAPGQGVGAEQFF.